One sample yielded the 7 T cell receptor beta chains listed below, sequenced in a study of blood T cell repertoires in COVID-19 (dated by TCRdb to 2020 to 2022). Libraries came from the immunoSEQ multiplex PCR assay. Not all clones reach the TCRdb copy of this immuneACCESS table, which keeps in-frame sequences only. Checked studies attribute under half of the gap to unresolved V genes and leave the rest unexplained. A total of 200,000 to 250,000 clones appear in this sample, 92% of them only once. The leading ten clones occupy 0.82% of the sample. Input material: peripheral blood. These receptors all come from a man between 60 and 70 years old with COVID-19, enrolled during active disease.

J is TRBJ1-2 and V is TRBV3-1 (or the pseudogene TRBV3-2), with no clear D. Trimming pared 1 base from V and 4 bases from J, leaving 10 bases between. Germline V gene sequence: CDR1 LGHDT, CDR2 YNNKEL (reference sequence). The CDR3 has 14 residues. The CDR3: CASSQARVSYGYTF. The DNA for the CDR3 is TGTGCCAGCAGCCAAGCTCGGGTGAGCTATGGCTACACCTTC.

A single count supports this clone. V and J are TRBV6-6 and TRBJ1-4; weak D call: TRBD1 (5 bases). Germline V gene data show CDR1 as MNHNY and CDR2 as SVGAGI (reference sequence). Trimming left V 6 bases short and J 7 bases short, with 15 bases between. The CDR3 has 14 amino acids. The CDR3 here is CASSQQEWGEKLFF. CDR3 in DNA: TGTGCCAGCAGCCAACAGGAATGGGGTGAAAAACTGTTTTTT.

The CDR3 is CASSYLLQGENYGYTF. In nucleotides, the CDR3 is TGTGCCAGCAGTTACCTCTTGCAGGGGGAAAACTATGGCTACACCTTC. This rearrangement joins TRBV6-5 to TRBJ1-2; TRBD1 matches at 7 bases. This CDR3 is 16 amino acids long. The germline CDR1 and CDR2 sequences are MNHEY and SVGAGI. V trimming: 2 bases; J trimming: 2 bases; junction bases outside the gene matches: 8.

In DNA, the CDR3 is TGCAGCGTTACGACAGGAAACTATGGCTACACCTTC. It specifies CSVTTGNYGYTF. The chain carries TRBV29-1 and TRBJ1-2; TRBD1 might be the D (6 bases). Looked up from germline, CDR1 is SQVTM and CDR2 is ANQGSEA. This CDR3 is 12 amino acids long. The V end was cut by 5 bases, the J end by 2 bases, with 9 bases between.

The chain has TRBV7-9 and TRBJ1-3; 7 nucleotides align to TRBD1. Germline V lookup: CDR1 SEHNR, CDR2 FQNEAQ (reference sequence). V lost 6 bases to trimming and J lost 2 bases; unmatched junction nucleotides: 7. The CDR3 sequence is 15 residues long. The DNA of the CDR3 is TGTGCCAGCAGGCGACAGGGAGGTACTGGAAACACCATATATTTT. Translating it yields CASRRQGGTGNTIYF. The full variable domain, its missing parts supplied by reference TRBV7-9 and TRBJ1-3, is DTGVSQNPRHKITKRGQNVTFRCDPISEHNRLYWYRQTLGQGPEFLTYFQNEAQLEKSRLLSDRFSAERPKGSFSTLEIQRTEQGDSAMYLCASRRQGGTGNTIYFGEGSWLTVV.

This rearrangement joins TRBV30 to TRBJ1-2; D gene uncertain. In germline, CDR1 is GTSNPN, CDR2 SVGIG (reference sequence). The V end lost 0 bases, the J end lost 8 bases, and 10 bases lay between the germline ends. The CDR3 sequence is 12 residues long. CDR3 nucleotide sequence: TGTGCCTGGAGTGTACGGACGGGGGGCTACACCTTC. It encodes CAWSVRTGGYTF. The full variable domain, with the rest looked up from reference TRBV30 and TRBJ1-2, is SQTIHQWPATLVQPVGSPLSLECTVEGTSNPNLYWYRQAAGRGLQLLFYSVGIGQISSEVPQNLSASRPQDRQFILSSKKLLLSDSGFYLCAWSVRTGGYTFGSGTRLTVV.

This chain uses TRBV2 with TRBJ1-3; tentatively, D is TRBD1 (5 bases). Trimming took 4 bases from V and 0 from J, leaving 16 bases between them. The CDR3 spans 17 residues. The germline V gene has CDR1 SNHLY and CDR2 FYNNEI. Here the CDR3 DNA reads TGTGCCAGCAGTGTAGATGGGGGGTCCACCTCTGGAAACACCATATATTTT. Translating gives CASSVDGGSTSGNTIYF.